Presented here are 2 T cell receptor beta chains from one specimen sequenced in a study of neurological immune-mediated disorders. TCRdb processed the 5' RACE reads anew with MiXCR; each CDR3 protein has one entry. The sample lists roughly 100,000 distinct CDR3 sequences; roughly 3.3% were seen once. The sequenced material came from PBMCs. These receptors were obtained from a woman between 45 and 60 years old with multiple sclerosis.

In this sample, this clonotype turned up a few times. A single base separates this from a much larger clone, so it may be a read error. This rearrangement joins TRBV5-6 to TRBJ2-7; no firm D call. Trimming removed 2 bases from V and 6 bases from J, with 12 bases in between. CDR1 SGHDT and CDR2 YYEEEE come from the germline V gene. The CDR3 length is 13 residues. DNA for the CDR3: TGTGCCAGCAGCTTAAAGGGCTGGGGCGAGCAGTACTTC. Translating gives CASSLKGWGEQYF.

To note about this clonotype: The junction and the germline gene differ at one end; a read error may be behind it. The gene calls are TRBV7-3 and TRBJ2-1; 7 bases agree with TRBD2. CDR3 size: 12 residues. Germline assignment: CDR1 SGHTA and CDR2 FQGTGA. The CDR3 nucleotides are TGTGACAGCAGCATGGGGGAGGGCAAGCAGTTCTTC. Its protein product is CDSSMGEGKQFF. Variable domain in full (rest from reference TRBV7-3 and TRBJ2-1): GAGVSQTPSNKVTEKGKYVELRCDPISGHTALYWYRQSLGQGPEFLIYFQGTGAADDSGLPNDRFFAVRPEGSVSTLKIQRTERGDSAVYLCDSSMGEGKQFFGPGTRLTVL.